This record concerns one T cell receptor (beta chain) sequence. The sample is drawn from a study of blood T cell repertoires in COVID-19. Study-level background: COVID-19 samples collected from the United States, Italy and Spain covered acute and convalescent phases. The cDNA or gDNA used as material had been derived from T cells, B-cell-depleted T cells, or PBMCs.

Germline CDR1 reads SGHTA; CDR2 reads FQGNSA. The CDR3 sequence is 16 residues long. The V end was cut by 5 bases, the J end by 0 bases, with 14 bases between. Per the original data handling: Amplification of reference gene primers was used by the study to estimate nucleated cell counts. Sequenced by immunoSEQ multiplex PCR; TCRdb stores in-frame clones only, minus some. V, J and clone size are those of that table, while D and trimming were read from the DNA. The sample contains around 65,000 clones, 75% to 80% of which appear only once. The sequenced sample consisted of peripheral blood. The TCR originated in a human donor in a cohort sampled during active COVID-19. The V call is TRBV7-2, the J call TRBJ2-4; a weak D match, TRBD1 (5 bases). The CDR3 DNA reads as TGTGCCAGCAGCACAACAGGAGCGCTAGCCAAAAACATTCAGTACTTC. It yields the protein CASSTTGALAKNIQYF.